Below are 17 T cell receptor beta chains sequenced from a single sample in a study of cytomegalovirus exposure and HLA in healthy donors. Amplification used 60 Vbeta primers and 13 Jbeta primers. TCRdb's copy holds only in-frame clones and misses some; the assay was immunoSEQ multiplex PCR. The sample yields about 140,000 clones, roughly four fifths seen once. Sequenced input: PBMCs. These TCRs come from a woman in her fifties or sixties in good health and CMV-seropositive.

The count of this clone is one. CDR3 region: CASSSGSSGEDEQFF. DNA for the CDR3: TGTGCCAGCAGTTCAGGGTCTAGCGGGGAGGATGAGCAGTTCTTC. The chain uses TRBV2 and TRBJ2-1; 9 positions match TRBD2. From germline, CDR1 is SNHLY and CDR2 FYNNEI. The CDR3 has 15 amino acids. V gave up 5 bases and J gave up 8 bases; unmatched junction bases: 10.

The chain employs TRBV11-2 and TRBJ2-2; possible D gene TRBD1, 5 bases. Germline V lookup: CDR1 SGHAT, CDR2 FQNNGV. The CDR3 is made up of 15 amino acids. Trimming took off 1 base at V and 4 bases at J, with 10 bases between the two ends. CDR3 nucleotides: TGTGCCAGCAGCTTAGGCGCAGGGATCACCGGGGAGCTGTTTTTT. Translated: CASSLGAGITGELFF. The entire variable domain, with the rest obtained from reference TRBV11-2 and TRBJ2-2, is as follows: EAGVAQSPRYKIIEKRQSVAFWCNPISGHATLYWYQQILGQGPKLLIQFQNNGVVDDSQLPKDRFSAERLKGVDSTLKIQPAKLEDSAVYLCASSLGAGITGELFFGEGSRLTVL.

This clone was counted a single time. The chain has TRBV4-1 and TRBJ1-2; D gene unclear. The CDR3 has 15 amino acids. Trimming removed 1 base from V and 0 bases from J, with 9 bases in between. Germline values: CDR1 MGHRA, CDR2 YSYEKL. The CDR3 loop is CASSQGFTTNYGYTF. Written as DNA, the CDR3 is TGCGCCAGCAGCCAAGGATTTACAACTAACTATGGCTACACCTTC.

The V gene is TRBV29-1, the J gene TRBJ2-1; 7 bases match TRBD1. In germline, CDR1 is SQVTM, CDR2 ANQGSEA. This CDR3 is built from 16 residues. V lost 3 bases and J lost 9; bases outside the gene matches: 17. CDR3 amino acids: CSVDRASGGYTFEQFF. As DNA, the CDR3 is TGCAGCGTTGATAGAGCGTCAGGGGGTTATACGTTTGAGCAGTTCTTC.

The chain recombines TRBV6-1 with TRBJ1-1; perhaps TRBD1 as D (6 bases). Trimming stripped 6 bases from V and 0 bases from J, with 14 bases between. This CDR3 is built from 15 residues. In germline, CDR1 is MNHNS, CDR2 SASEGT. The CDR3 DNA reads as TGTGCCAGCAGGATCCTTGGACAGATGAACACTGAAGCTTTCTTT. This gives the protein CASRILGQMNTEAFF.

The chain carries TRBV19 and TRBJ1-1; TRBD1 is a possible D gene (6 bases). Per the germline V gene, CDR1 is LNHDA and CDR2 is SQIVND (reference sequence). Trimming removed 6 bases at V and 4 bases at J, with 12 bases between. This CDR3 comprises 13 residues. CDR3 DNA sequence: TGTGCCAGTAGGGAAACAGGGACCACTGAAGCTTTCTTT. This codes for CASRETGTTEAFF. The entire variable domain, with the rest obtained from reference TRBV19 and TRBJ1-1, is as follows: DGGITQSPKYLFRKEGQNVTLSCEQNLNHDAMYWYRQDPGQGLRLIYYSQIVNDFQKGDIAEGYSVSREKKESFPLTVTSAQKNPTAFYLCASRETGTTEAFFGQGTRLTVV.

The chain employs TRBV11-2 and TRBJ2-5, with TRBD2 identical over 11 bases. CDR3 length: 17 amino acids. J gave up 5 bases and V 3 bases, and 11 bases lay outside the gene matches. CDR1 is SGHAT, CDR2 FQNNGV, per germline. CDR3 sequence (DNA): TGTGCCAGCAGCTTGGGGTTAGCGGGGGGGCAAGGGGAGACCCAGTACTTC. Its translation: CASSLGLAGGQGETQYF.

This chain uses TRBV13 with TRBJ2-7; TRBD1 aligns across 7 bases. This CDR3 spans 17 amino acids. Unmatched junction bases numbered 15, after V lost 4 bases and J lost 3 bases. Germline V gene lookup returns CDR1 PRHDT and CDR2 FYEKMQ (reference sequence). CDR3 protein: CASSSWELQGNDYEQYF. The CDR3 DNA sequence: TGTGCCAGCAGCTCCTGGGAATTACAGGGGAACGACTACGAGCAGTACTTC.

V is TRBV2 and J is TRBJ2-2; 10 nucleotides match TRBD1. V lost 6 bases to trimming and J lost 2 bases; unmatched junction nucleotides: 3. The CDR3 spans 15 residues. CDR1 and CDR2 from the germline V gene are SNHLY and FYNNEI. CDR3 nucleotide sequence: TGTGCCAGCAGCCGGACAGGGGGAAACACCGGGGAGCTGTTTTTT. Protein: CASSRTGGNTGELFF.

This clone has just a few counts. Written as DNA, the CDR3 is TGTGCCAGCAGTGAAGGACTGGCCTACGAGCAGTACTTC. Amino acids: CASSEGLAYEQYF. The rearrangement uses TRBV2 and TRBJ2-7; D is unresolved. The V end was cut by 1 base, the J end by 2 bases, with 6 bases between. CDR1 is SNHLY and CDR2 is FYNNEI in the germline V gene. This CDR3 spans 13 amino acids.

The table lists this clone with a count of one. DNA of the CDR3: TGCGCCAGCGGGAGTTTTCTGAGCACAGATACGCAGTATTTT. Translating gives CASGSFLSTDTQYF. V usage is TRBV5-1 and J usage is TRBJ2-3; D perhaps matches TRBD2 (5 bases). The germline V and J ends were trimmed by 7 bases and 0 bases, with 12 bases remaining between them. The germline V gene has CDR1 SGHRS and CDR2 YFSETQ. This CDR3 is 14 amino acids long.

This chain uses TRBV2 with TRBJ2-7; 10 bases align to TRBD1. The CDR3 length is 14 residues. The trim removed 2 bases at V and 7 bases at J, leaving 5 bases unmatched. Germline loops: CDR1 SNHLY, CDR2 FYNNEI. In DNA form, the CDR3 reads TGTGCCAGCAGTGAAAGGACAGGGGGTAGAGAGCAGTACTTC. This gives the protein CASSERTGGREQYF.

This clone was counted only a few times. The chain uses TRBV5-1 and TRBJ2-5; 11 nucleotides agree with TRBD2. There are 14 residues in the CDR3. V dropped 3 bases and J dropped 4; count of bases not matched to a gene: 2. In germline, CDR1 is SGHRS, CDR2 YFSETQ. The CDR3 is CASSSGTSGETQYF. Written as DNA, the CDR3 is TGCGCCAGCAGCTCCGGGACTAGCGGAGAGACCCAGTACTTC.

The rearrangement uses TRBV11-1 and TRBJ2-3; tentatively, D is TRBD2 (5 bases). The CDR3 extends over 13 amino acids. In germline, CDR1 is SGHAT, CDR2 FQDESV (reference sequence). The V gene lost 2 bases and the J gene lost 6 bases, with 9 bases spanning the gap. The CDR3 sequence: CASSLSGGDTQYF. DNA for the CDR3: TGTGCCAGCAGCTTAAGCGGTGGGGATACGCAGTATTTT.

V is TRBV5-1 and J is TRBJ2-3; D ambiguous. The V end lost 3 bases, the J end lost 1 base, and 6 bases lay between the germline ends. The CDR3 length is 13 residues. CDR1 is SGHRS, CDR2 YFSETQ, per germline. CDR3 protein: CASSSVGTDTQYF. CDR3 nucleotide sequence: TGCGCCAGCAGCTCAGTGGGCACAGATACGCAGTATTTT.

V gene TRBV28 combines with J gene TRBJ1-1, with D possibly TRBD1 on 5 matching bases. The CDR3 length is 14 residues. V was shortened by 8 bases and J by 0 bases, with 13 bases between the two germline ends. Germline CDR1 reads MDHEN; CDR2 reads SYDVKM. The CDR3, as DNA: TGTGCCAGCCTCCGGGGGGGTATGAACACTGAAGCTTTCTTT. The encoded protein is CASLRGGMNTEAFF.

The chain uses TRBV5-1 and TRBJ1-1; 7 bases are shared with TRBD1. The CDR3 has 15 residues. The V gene's germline CDR1 is SGHRS and CDR2 YFSETQ. The V gene end was trimmed by 4 bases and the J gene end by 0 bases; junction bases not matched to a gene: 6. The DNA for the CDR3 is TGCGCCAGCAGCGAAGCCGGGACAGTGAACACTGAAGCTTTCTTT. Protein product: CASSEAGTVNTEAFF.